A single sample is the source of the 9 T cell receptor beta chains below, sequenced in a study of cytomegalovirus exposure and HLA in healthy donors. PCR used 60 Vbeta primers and 13 Jbeta primers. Generated by immunoSEQ multiplex PCR, the TCRdb table keeps only in-frame clones and is missing some. This sample's clone table lists just over 200,000 clones. The specimen was PBMCs. These receptors were collected from a girl aged 2-10 years in good health and CMV-seropositive.

The chain carries TRBV27 and TRBJ2-3, with 8 positions matching TRBD2. Germline loops: CDR1 MNHEY, CDR2 SMNVEV (reference sequence). The CDR3 has 15 residues. J lost 1 base, V lost 5 bases, and 5 bases had no gene match. The CDR3 reads CASSTLAVGTDTQYF. In nucleotides, the CDR3 is TGTGCCAGCAGTACACTAGCGGTTGGCACAGATACGCAGTATTTT.

The chain has TRBV10-2 and TRBJ1-5; D is possibly TRBD1 (5 bases). CDR1 is WSHSY, CDR2 SAAADI, per germline. Deletions cut 7 bases from V and 7 bases from J, with 14 bases between. The CDR3 runs 13 residues. This chain's CDR3 is CASTQESGQPQHF. The CDR3 DNA is TGCGCCAGCACGCAAGAGTCAGGGCAGCCCCAGCATTTT.

This chain uses TRBV6-6 with TRBJ2-3, with TRBD1 matching 8 bases. V lost 7 bases, J lost 2 bases, and 8 bases stayed unmatched. The CDR3 spans 15 residues. Germline-derived CDR1 and CDR2 are MNHNY and SVGAGI (reference sequence). CDR3 bases: TGTGCCAGCACTAGGGACAGGACGTTCACAGATACGCAGTATTTT. Translated: CASTRDRTFTDTQYF.

This chain links TRBV27 with TRBJ1-1; 10 bases line up with TRBD1. The CDR3 is 15 residues long. J was trimmed by 5 bases and V by 6 bases; bases with no gene match: 9. CDR1 is MNHEY and CDR2 is SMNVEV in the germline V gene (reference sequence). The CDR3 coding sequence is TGTGCCAGCAGACCCGTGGGACAGGGGAAGACTGAAGCTTTCTTT. It is translated as CASRPVGQGKTEAFF.

V is TRBV15 and J is TRBJ2-1; D not certain. Trimming removed 1 base from V and 2 bases from J, with 6 bases in between. CDR3 length equals 14 residues. CDR1 and CDR2 from the germline V gene are LNHNV and YYDKDF (reference sequence). This chain's CDR3 is CATSRVLAYNEQFF. CDR3 bases: TGTGCCACCAGCAGAGTACTGGCCTACAATGAGCAGTTCTTC.

This chain uses TRBV30 with TRBJ2-1, with D unresolved. The V end lost 7 bases, the J end lost 0 bases, and 16 bases lay between the germline ends. The length of the CDR3 is 15 residues. The germline gives CDR1 GTSNPN, CDR2 SVGIG (reference sequence). The CDR3 is CAFLRMGASYNEQFF. In nucleotides, the CDR3 is TGTGCCTTCCTCAGGATGGGTGCCTCCTACAATGAGCAGTTCTTC.

V usage is TRBV27 and J usage is TRBJ2-1, with 8 bases aligning to TRBD1. From germline, CDR1 is MNHEY and CDR2 SMNVEV (reference sequence). After removal of 6 bases from V and 4 bases from J, the junction contained 11 bases not matched to a gene. The CDR3 runs to 16 residues. CDR3 in amino acids: CASSRRGQGIYNEQFF. CDR3 coding DNA: TGTGCCAGCAGCCGAAGAGGACAGGGCATATACAATGAGCAGTTCTTC.

The chain links TRBV18 to TRBJ1-4; the D gene is possibly TRBD1 (6 bases). Germline CDR1 and CDR2: KGHSH and LQKENI. The CDR3 has 13 residues. V was clipped by 2 bases and J by 12 bases, with 13 bases between them. As DNA, the CDR3 is TGTGCCAGCTCACCAAGAGGGGGAAGTGAACTGTTTTTT. Translating it yields CASSPRGGSELFF.

This chain joins TRBV13 and TRBJ2-7; TRBD2 matches at 15 bases. CDR1 is PRHDT, CDR2 FYEKMQ, per germline (reference sequence). CDR3 size: 20 residues. Unmatched junction bases numbered 12, after V lost 2 bases and J lost 1 base. The CDR3 reads CASSLTESGLAGGTSYEQYF. For the CDR3, the DNA is TGTGCCAGCAGCTTAACCGAATCGGGACTAGCGGGAGGCACATCCTACGAGCAGTACTTC.